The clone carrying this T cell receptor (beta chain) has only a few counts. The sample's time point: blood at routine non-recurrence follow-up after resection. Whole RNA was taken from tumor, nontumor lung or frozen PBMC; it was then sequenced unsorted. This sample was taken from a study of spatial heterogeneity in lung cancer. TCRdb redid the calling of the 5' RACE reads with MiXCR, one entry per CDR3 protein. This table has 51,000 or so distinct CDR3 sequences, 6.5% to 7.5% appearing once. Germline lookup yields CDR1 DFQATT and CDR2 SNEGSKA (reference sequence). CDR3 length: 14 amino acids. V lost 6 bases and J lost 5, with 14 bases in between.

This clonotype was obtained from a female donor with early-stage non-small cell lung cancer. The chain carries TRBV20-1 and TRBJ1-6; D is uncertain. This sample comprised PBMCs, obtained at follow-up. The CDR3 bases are TGCAGTGCCCCTGGCGCATCGGATAATTCACCCCTCCACTTT. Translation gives CSAPGASDNSPLHF.